Each of the 3 T cell receptor beta chains below was sequenced from the same sample in a study of CD8+CD57+ T cells in acquired aplastic anemia. Overall study results and limits: Patients carried CD8+CD57+ cells that were less diverse than their total CD4+ and CD8+ pools.

Patients chosen for sequencing had shown CD8+CD57+ cell expansion by flow cytometry. TCR beta VDJ and CDR3 profiling used genomic DNA as template. TCRdb reprocessed the reads with MiXCR, giving one entry per CDR3 protein. The profile covers around 15,000 distinct CDR3 sequences, with less than 45% appearing a single time and 70% to 90% taken by the ten largest. These receptors' targets are unknown. The sample taken for sequencing was CD8+CD57+ T cells sorted from PBMCs. Specified subset: bead-enriched CD8+CD57+ effector memory T cells from SAA patients. Receptors originate from a human donor with aplastic anemia.

The V and J genes are TRBV2 and TRBJ2-3, with D unresolved. The germline V and J ends were trimmed by 6 bases and 7 bases, with 11 bases remaining between them. The CDR3 sequence is 12 residues long. From germline, CDR1 is SNHLY and CDR2 FYNNEI. The CDR3 region is CASRPNTYTQYF. The CDR3 nucleotides read TGTGCCAGCAGACCTAACACCTATACGCAGTATTTT.

This chain joins TRBV29-1 and TRBJ2-1; tentative D call: TRBD2 (5 bases). Between the trimmed V and J ends, which lost 6 bases and 7 bases, there was a span of 19 bases. Germline CDR1 is SQVTM and CDR2 is ANQGSEA. CDR3 length: 14 residues. CDR3 DNA sequence: TGCAGCGTCTCTATCTCGTCGGGGTGGAATGAGCAGTTCTTC. Translation: CSVSISSGWNEQFF.

This clonotype has just one count. The germline gene is not matched at one end of the junction; a read error may be the cause. This chain uses TRBV7-8 with TRBJ2-1; unclear D gene. Germline V gene lookup returns CDR1 SGHVS and CDR2 FQNEAQ. This CDR3 contains 15 residues. CDR3 loop: CASSLGVSSYNERFF. CDR3 bases: TGTGCCAGCAGCTTAGGAGTAAGCTCCTACAATGAGCGGTTCTTC.